The entry below describes one T cell receptor (beta chain). Its antigen is not identified. These data originate in a study of T cell responses to AZD1222 COVID-19 vaccine. Overall study: Analysis merged second doses at about 4 or about 12 weeks.

Clones were read by immunoSEQ multiplex PCR, and TCRdb kept only the in-frame ones, dropping some. The sample consists of 150,000 to 180,000 clones, 88% of them appearing once. The CDR3 has 14 amino acids. The germline CDR1 and CDR2 sequences are LNHDA and SQIVND (reference sequence). The germline V and J ends were trimmed by 7 bases and 7 bases, with 16 bases remaining between them. Points from the study as a whole: There were mostly white British donors and more females than males, and clonal diversity was possibly underestimated.

The V call is TRBV19, the J call TRBJ1-4; a possible D gene is TRBD1 (5 bases). This material consisted of peripheral blood, taken on day 0 of AZD1222 vaccination. The clonotype comes from an adult in good health. The CDR3 DNA reads TGTGCCAGTACCCCAGGGCCTCCGGGTGAAAAACTGTTTTTT. This sequence encodes CASTPGPPGEKLFF.